Listed below are T cell receptor beta chains from one sample, sequenced in a study of cytomegalovirus exposure and HLA in healthy donors. Data came from immunoSEQ multiplex PCR; TCRdb stores just in-frame clones and leaves some out. This sample yields 140,000 or so clones, of which 70% to 85% are seen a single time; roughly 3.4% belongs to the top ten. Sequencing was performed on PBMCs. These receptors were collected from a male donor in good health and CMV-seronegative. The CDR3 runs from the conserved cysteine through the conserved F or W. Fields, in order: D gene, V gene, clone size, J gene, CDR3 DNA, CDR3 protein. A D gene is named only where the DNA matches it firmly. Part of the rows lack a size; the others show once, few, many or a class for expanded clones.

>.|TRBV6-4|.|TRBJ1-2
TGTGCCAGCAGTGACTCCGGACAGTCCTATGGCTACACCTTC
CASSDSGQSYGYTF
>TRBD2|TRBV7-2|.|TRBJ2-5
TGTGCCAGCAGCCCGGGACTAGCGGTAGAGACCCAGTACTTC
CASSPGLAVETQYF
>.|TRBV5-1|.|TRBJ2-1
TGCGCCAGCAGCTTGGACGGAGGCTCCTACAATGAGCAGTTCTTC
CASSLDGGSYNEQFF
>.|TRBV6-1|few|TRBJ1-6
TGTGCCAGCAGTGAAACGGGGGGCTCGTCACCCCTCCACTTT
CASSETGGSSPLHF
>TRBD1|TRBV9|.|TRBJ1-4
TGTGCCAGCAGCGTAGACAGGGGGGGGAATGAAAAACTGTTTTTT
CASSVDRGGNEKLFF
>.|TRBV4-2|.|TRBJ1-1
TGTGCCAGCAGCCCGCGGGGGGTGAACACTGAAGCTTTCTTT
CASSPRGVNTEAFF
>.|TRBV28|.|TRBJ1-2
TGTGCCAGCAGATGGGGAGGGTCAAACTATGGCTACACCTTC
CASRWGGSNYGYTF
>TRBD1|TRBV7-2|.|TRBJ1-3
TGTGCCAGCAGCCCCGGGACAGGGGCCTACTCTGGAAACACCATATATTTT
CASSPGTGAYSGNTIYF
>TRBD1|TRBV5-8|.|TRBJ1-4
TGTGCCAGCAGCCCCAGAGTCGGACAGGGATATCGAAAACTGTTTTTT
CASSPRVGQGYRKLFF
>.|TRBV6-5|.|TRBJ2-5
TGTGCCAGCAGTTACTCGCGGAGGGAGACCCAGTACTTC
CASSYSRRETQYF
>.|TRBV6-5|.|TRBJ1-5
TGTGCCAGCAGCTCCGTTGGGGGGTATCAGCCCCAGCATTTT
CASSSVGGYQPQHF
>.|TRBV5-5|.|TRBJ1-2
TGTGCCAGCAGCTTGGACGACAGTAGCTATGGCTACACCTTC
CASSLDDSSYGYTF
>.|TRBV5-4|.|TRBJ2-3
TGTGCCAGCAGCTTGGGACTTACAGATACGCAGTATTTT
CASSLGLTDTQYF
>.|TRBV5-6|.|TRBJ2-7
TGTGCCTCAAGCTTAGGCAGGGGTAACGAGCAGTACTTC
CASSLGRGNEQYF
>.|TRBV5-5|.|TRBJ1-2
TGTGCCAGCAGCCCTGAAGGGGTGGCCCTTTTCTATGGCTACACCTTC
CASSPEGVALFYGYTF
>TRBD1|TRBV29-1|.|TRBJ2-7
TGCAGCGTCGCCCCGGGACAGGGTTACGAGCAGTACTTC
CSVAPGQGYEQYF
>.|TRBV7-9|.|TRBJ1-1
TGTTCCAGCAGCCCGCGGGACGGAGTCACTGAAGCTTTCTTT
CSSSPRDGVTEAFF
>.|TRBV19|.|TRBJ1-5
TGTGCCAGTAAGGGCGGGGGTTGGTTTCAGCCCCAGCATTTT
CASKGGGWFQPQHF
>.|TRBV11-2|.|TRBJ1-5
TGTGCCAGCAGCCCGGTGGGGGGGCGCGATCAGCCCCAGCATTTT
CASSPVGGRDQPQHF
>.|TRBV4-1|.|TRBJ2-3
TGCGCCAGCAGCCGCCATCGACTTCCAATAACAGATACGCAGTATTTT
CASSRHRLPITDTQYF
>TRBD1|TRBV5-1|.|TRBJ1-2
TGCGCCAGCAGCTTGGCAGGGGGCGCTAACTATGGCTACACCTTC
CASSLAGGANYGYTF
>TRBD2|TRBV19|.|TRBJ2-7
TGTGCCAGTAGTTCTTCGGCCGGGGGACTAGCGGGAGGGCGCGAGCAGTACTTC
CASSSSAGGLAGGREQYF
>TRBD1|TRBV4-1|.|TRBJ1-5
TGCGCCAGCAGCCTGGACAGGGGGCGTATTGGCCAGCCCCAGCATTTT
CASSLDRGRIGQPQHF
>.|TRBV5-6|few|TRBJ1-5
TGTGCCAGCAGCTGCGCCTCAGGCGGCAATCAGCCCCAGCATTTT
CASSCASGGNQPQHF
>.|TRBV11-2|.|TRBJ2-7
TGTGCCAGCAGCGCAAGGGCGGGACAGTCCTACGAGCAGTACTTC
CASSARAGQSYEQYF
>.|TRBV5-4|.|TRBJ1-4
TGTGCCAGCAGCTCCTCGGGTAATGAAAAACTGTTTTTT
CASSSSGNEKLFF
>.|TRBV5-1|.|TRBJ1-1
TGCGCCAGCAGTAACAGTAACACTGAAGCTTTCTTT
CASSNSNTEAFF
>TRBD1|TRBV28|.|TRBJ2-1
TGTGCCAGCAGTATACCCGGGACAGGGTCGTATGAGCAGTTCTTC
CASSIPGTGSYEQFF
>.|TRBV27|few|TRBJ2-3
TGTGCCAGCACCAGGGGTGATACGCAGTATTTT
CASTRGDTQYF
>.|TRBV28|.|TRBJ2-7
TGTGCCAGCAAACAGAGACAACTCCAGACCTACGAGCAGTACTTC
CASKQRQLQTYEQYF
>.|TRBV6-1|.|TRBJ2-1
TGTGCCAGCAGACTACAGGGTAGCTCCTACAATGAGCAGTTCTTC
CASRLQGSSYNEQFF
>.|TRBV25-1|.|TRBJ1-1
TGTGCCAGCACCGAGGGGGGGAGGACTGAAGCTTTCTTT
CASTEGGRTEAFF
>TRBD1|TRBV2|.|TRBJ1-2
TGTGCCAATTCAACAGGGGGCAACCATGGCTACACCTTC
CANSTGGNHGYTF
>TRBD2|TRBV27|.|TRBJ2-5
TGTGCCAGCAGTTCTACTAGCGGGGGGTGGTACTTC
CASSSTSGGWYF
>TRBD1|TRBV5-6|.|TRBJ1-4
TGTGCCAGCACCGATCGGAAGGGACAGGATAATGAAAAACTGTTTTTT
CASTDRKGQDNEKLFF
>.|TRBV30|.|TRBJ2-7
TGTGCCTGGAGTGTTCTTGGACTGGCCGAGCAGTACTTC
CAWSVLGLAEQYF
>.|TRBV23-1|.|TRBJ1-5
TGCGCCAGCAGTCAATATATCTTGGCGCAGGCCTACAATCAGCCCCAGCATTTT
CASSQYILAQAYNQPQHF
>.|TRBV6-6|.|TRBJ2-7
TGTGCCGCTAGGGGAAGGAGCTCCTACGAGCAGTACTTC
CAARGRSSYEQYF
>.|TRBV6-6|.|TRBJ1-1
TGTGCCAGCAGTTACGGGGGCGGCACGGAAGCTTTCTTT
CASSYGGGTEAFF
>.|TRBV6-5|.|TRBJ1-5
TGTGCCAGCAGTGGACCAGGGGAAATCCAGCCCCAGCATTTT
CASSGPGEIQPQHF
>TRBD2|TRBV7-9|.|TRBJ2-1
TGTGCCAGCAGCCCTAGGGGCGGGGGGGCATACAATGAGCAGTTCTTC
CASSPRGGGAYNEQFF